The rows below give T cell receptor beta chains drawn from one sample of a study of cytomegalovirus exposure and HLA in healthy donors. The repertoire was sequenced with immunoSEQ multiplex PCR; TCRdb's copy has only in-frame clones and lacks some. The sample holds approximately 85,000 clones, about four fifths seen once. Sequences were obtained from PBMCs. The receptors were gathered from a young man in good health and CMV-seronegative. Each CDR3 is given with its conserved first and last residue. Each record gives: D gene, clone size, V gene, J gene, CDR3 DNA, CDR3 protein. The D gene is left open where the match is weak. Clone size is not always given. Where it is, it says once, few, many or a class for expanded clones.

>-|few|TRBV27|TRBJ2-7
TGTGCCAGCAGTTTATTCCCACCATTTCCGGGACTGCAATACGAGCAGTACTTC
CASSLFPPFPGLQYEQYF
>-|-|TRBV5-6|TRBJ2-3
TGTGCCAGCAGCTTCGGACTGACGAACCCAGATACGCAGTATTTT
CASSFGLTNPDTQYF
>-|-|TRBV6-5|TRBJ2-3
TGTGCCAGCAGTTACTCGAGTAGTCTCGGCACAGATACGCAGTATTTT
CASSYSSSLGTDTQYF
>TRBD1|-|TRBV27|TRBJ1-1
TGTGCCAGCAGTTTTTTGACTCAGGGGGCGGTTAGAGCTTTCTTT
CASSFLTQGAVRAFF
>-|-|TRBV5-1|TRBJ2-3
TGCGCCAGCAATTCCGGGAGTGAGACAGATACGCAGTATTTT
CASNSGSETDTQYF
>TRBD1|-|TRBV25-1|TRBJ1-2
TGTGCCAGCCGATCCGACAGGGGGCTGCCGGGTGGCTACACCTTC
CASRSDRGLPGGYTF
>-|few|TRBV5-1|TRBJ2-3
TGCGCCAGCAGCGGGGGCCAGGTTTGGGATACGCAGTATTTT
CASSGGQVWDTQYF
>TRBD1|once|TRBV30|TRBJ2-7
TGTACCTGGAATATTGTCCAGGGGGCCTGGTTACCATACGAGCAGTACTTC
CTWNIVQGAWLPYEQYF
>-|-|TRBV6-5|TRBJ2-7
TGTGCCAGCAGTTACTCTAGGGGCCCGGCCGAGCAGTACTTC
CASSYSRGPAEQYF
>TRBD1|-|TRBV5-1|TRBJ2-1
TGCGCCAGCAGCTCACGACAGGGTTGGAATGAGCAGTTCTTC
CASSSRQGWNEQFF
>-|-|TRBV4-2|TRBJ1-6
TGTGCCAGCAGCCAAGACGGAGAAATTTCACCCCTCCACTTT
CASSQDGEISPLHF
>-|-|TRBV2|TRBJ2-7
TGTGCCAGCGGCGGTTCCGGGACACCCTACGAGCAGTACTTC
CASGGSGTPYEQYF
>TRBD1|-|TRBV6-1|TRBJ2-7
TGTGCCAGCAGTGAAAAAGGGACAGGGGGCTACGAGCAGTACTTC
CASSEKGTGGYEQYF
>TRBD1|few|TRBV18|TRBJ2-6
TGTGCCACGGGACAGGGAACTGGGGCCAACGTCCTGACTTTC
CATGQGTGANVLTF
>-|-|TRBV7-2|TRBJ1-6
TGTGCCAGCAGCTTAGTTGGGGCAGGTAATTCACCCCTCCACTTT
CASSLVGAGNSPLHF
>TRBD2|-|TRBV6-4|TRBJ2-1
TGTGCCAGCAGTGACAGACTAGCGGGGCTCAATGAGCAGTTCTTC
CASSDRLAGLNEQFF
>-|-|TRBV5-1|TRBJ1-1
TGCGCCAGCAGCTTGGCCCCCGGGGGAATGAACACTGAAGCTTTCTTT
CASSLAPGGMNTEAFF
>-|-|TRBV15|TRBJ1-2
TGTGCCACCAGCAGAGGTTCGGGGCGGGGCCTTGAAAATGGCTACACCTTC
CATSRGSGRGLENGYTF
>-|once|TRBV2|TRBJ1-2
TGTGCCAGCCGCAAAGGGGCAGAGAGCTATGGCTACACCTTC
CASRKGAESYGYTF
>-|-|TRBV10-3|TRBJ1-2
TGTGCCATCAGTCCTCCGGGAACATTCTATGGCTACACCTTC
CAISPPGTFYGYTF
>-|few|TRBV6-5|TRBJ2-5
TGTGCCAGCAAGGACAGCCAAGAGACCCAGTACTTC
CASKDSQETQYF
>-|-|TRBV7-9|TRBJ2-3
TGTGCCAGCAGCCTACCGTGGGATACGCAGTATTTT
CASSLPWDTQYF
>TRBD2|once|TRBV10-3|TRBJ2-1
TGTGCCATCAGTGAGGGGGTAGCGGGAGTATACAATGAGCAGTTCTTC
CAISEGVAGVYNEQFF
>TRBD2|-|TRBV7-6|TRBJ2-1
TGTGCCAGCAGCCCAGGACTAGCGGGAAGGAATGAGCAGTTCTTC
CASSPGLAGRNEQFF
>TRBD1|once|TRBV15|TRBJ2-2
TGTGCCACCAGCAGTCGAAACACAGGGGGCGCCCCCGGGGAGCTGTTTTTT
CATSSRNTGGAPGELFF
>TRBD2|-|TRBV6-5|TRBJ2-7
TGTGCCAGCAGTTTACCGGGGGGGGGCGAGCAGTACTTC
CASSLPGGGEQYF
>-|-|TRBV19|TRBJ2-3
TGTGCCAGTAGTACTGGTGTGGCTCGATCGGATACGCAGTATTTT
CASSTGVARSDTQYF
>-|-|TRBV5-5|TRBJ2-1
TGTGCCAGCAGCTTGGCTTCTGACAATGAGCAGTTCTTC
CASSLASDNEQFF
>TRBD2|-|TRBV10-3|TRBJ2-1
TGTGCCATCAGGAGGACTAGCGCTTCCTACAATGAGCAGTTCTTC
CAIRRTSASYNEQFF
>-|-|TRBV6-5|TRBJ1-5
TGTGCCAGCTCAGAGACAGGTAATCAGCCCCAGCATTTT
CASSETGNQPQHF
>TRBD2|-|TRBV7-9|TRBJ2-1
TGTGCCAGCACTAGGACTAGCGGGAGTCGGTCCTACAATGAGCAGTTCTTC
CASTRTSGSRSYNEQFF
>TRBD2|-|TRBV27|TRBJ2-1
TGTGCCAGCAGTTTACTCGGACTAGCCCACAATGAGCAGTTCTTC
CASSLLGLAHNEQFF
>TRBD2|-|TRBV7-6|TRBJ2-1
TGTGCCAGCAGCCCCATAGCGGGGGAGAAGCAGTTCTTC
CASSPIAGEKQFF
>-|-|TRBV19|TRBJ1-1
TGTGCCAGTAGTATCGGACGGGGAGTTGGCACTGAAGCTTTCTTT
CASSIGRGVGTEAFF
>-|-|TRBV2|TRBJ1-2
TGTGCCAGCAGGAGGACAGTAGTCGGCTACACCTTC
CASRRTVVGYTF
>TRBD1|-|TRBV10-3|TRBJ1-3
TGTGCCATCACTAGGACAGGGGGTCTAAATTCATCTGGAAACACCATATATTTT
CAITRTGGLNSSGNTIYF
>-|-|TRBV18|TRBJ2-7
TGTGCCAGCTCACCACTTCCCGGGAACGAGCAGTACTTC
CASSPLPGNEQYF
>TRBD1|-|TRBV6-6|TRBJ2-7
TGTGCCAGCAGTTACTGGACCGGACAGGGGGCCGACGAGCAGTACTTC
CASSYWTGQGADEQYF
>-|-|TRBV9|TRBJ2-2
TGTGCCAGCAGCGTAGTTCTGAACACCGGGGAGCTGTTTTTT
CASSVVLNTGELFF
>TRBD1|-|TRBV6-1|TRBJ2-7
TGTGCCAGCAGTGAAGCGGGGTGGGACAGTTCCTACGAGCAGTACTTC
CASSEAGWDSSYEQYF
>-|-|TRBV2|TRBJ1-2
TGTGCCAGCAGTGAAGGGACAGACTCTCGCCTCTATGGCTACACCTTC
CASSEGTDSRLYGYTF
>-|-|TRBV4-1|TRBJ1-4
TGCGCCAGCAACAAAGGCGGAAAACTGTTTTTT
CASNKGGKLFF
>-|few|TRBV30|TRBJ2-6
TGTGCCTGGACTGGGGGGTCTCCTTCTGGGGCCAACGTCCTGACTTTC
CAWTGGSPSGANVLTF
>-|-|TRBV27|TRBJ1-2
TGTGCCAGCAGCGGGGGGGGGCGTAACTATGGCTACACCTTC
CASSGGGRNYGYTF
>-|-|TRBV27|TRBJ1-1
TGTGCCAGCAGCCTACAGGGTTTTGGCACTGAAGCTTTCTTT
CASSLQGFGTEAFF
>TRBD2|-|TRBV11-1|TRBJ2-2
TGTGCCAGCAGCTTAGGTCAGCGGGAGAAATCCGGGGAGCTGTTTTTT
CASSLGQREKSGELFF
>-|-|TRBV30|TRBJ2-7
TGTGCCTGGAAGGGAAGGGGGCAGTACTTC
CAWKGRGQYF
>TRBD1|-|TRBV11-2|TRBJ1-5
TGTGCCAGCAGCTCCCTCCAGGGACAGTCGCAGCCCCAGCATTTT
CASSSLQGQSQPQHF
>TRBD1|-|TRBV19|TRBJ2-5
TGTGCCAGTAGCAGGGGGCTTGCCGCTGAGACCCAGTACTTC
CASSRGLAAETQYF
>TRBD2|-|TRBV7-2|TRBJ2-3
TGTGCCAGCAGCGTCACTAGCGGGGACACAGATACGCAGTATTTT
CASSVTSGDTDTQYF
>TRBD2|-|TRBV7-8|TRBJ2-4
TGTGCCAGCAGCTTCCTGGGAGGGGATATTCAGTACTTC
CASSFLGGDIQYF
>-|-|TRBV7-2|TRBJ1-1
TGTGCCAGCAGCCGCCCAGGGGTCGGTGGTGAAGCTTTCTTT
CASSRPGVGGEAFF
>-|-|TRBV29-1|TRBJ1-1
TGCAGCGTTGACGGGGGGCTGAAAGCTTTCTTT
CSVDGGLKAFF
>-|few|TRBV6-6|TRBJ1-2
TGTGCCAGCAGTCAGGGTTCTCACTATGGCTACACCTTC
CASSQGSHYGYTF